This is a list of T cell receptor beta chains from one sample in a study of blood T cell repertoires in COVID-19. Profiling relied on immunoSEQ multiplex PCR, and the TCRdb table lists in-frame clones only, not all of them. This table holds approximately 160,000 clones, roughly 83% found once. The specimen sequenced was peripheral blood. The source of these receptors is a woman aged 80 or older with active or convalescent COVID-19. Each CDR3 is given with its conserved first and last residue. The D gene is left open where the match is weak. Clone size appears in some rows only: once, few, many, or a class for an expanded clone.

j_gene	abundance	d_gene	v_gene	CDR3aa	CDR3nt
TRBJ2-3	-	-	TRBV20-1	CSASGLLGTDTQYF	TGCAGTGCCAGTGGACTATTGGGCACAGATACGCAGTATTTT
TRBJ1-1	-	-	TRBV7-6	CASSSPTGENTEAFF	TGTGCCAGCAGCTCCCCTACAGGTGAGAACACTGAAGCTTTCTTT
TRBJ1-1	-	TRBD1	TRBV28	CASSLTGGETEAFF	TGTGCCAGCAGTTTAACAGGGGGTGAAACTGAAGCTTTCTTT
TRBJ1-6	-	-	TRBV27	CASRTGPYNSPLHF	TGTGCCAGCCGTACAGGGCCCTATAATTCACCCCTCCACTTT
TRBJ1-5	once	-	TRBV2	CASGRASNQPQHF	TGTGCCAGCGGGAGAGCTAGCAATCAGCCCCAGCATTTT
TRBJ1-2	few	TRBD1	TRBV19	CASSPVDRDRVISGYTF	TGTGCCAGTAGTCCCGTCGACCGGGACAGGGTAATAAGCGGCTACACCTTC
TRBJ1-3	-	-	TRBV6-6	CASRNGVGGNTIYF	TGTGCCAGCAGAAACGGGGTGGGGGGAAACACCATATATTTT
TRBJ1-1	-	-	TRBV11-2	CASSLSRGAGDGTEAFF	TGTGCCAGCAGCTTATCACGGGGGGCTGGGGATGGCACTGAAGCTTTCTTT
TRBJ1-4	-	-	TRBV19	CASSLGERQNEKLFF	TGTGCCAGTAGCCTCGGGGAACGCCAGAATGAAAAACTGTTTTTT
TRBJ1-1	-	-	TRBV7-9	CASSLMGGGLGLNTEAFF	TGTGCCAGCAGCCTAATGGGCGGGGGACTCGGGTTGAACACTGAAGCTTTCTTT
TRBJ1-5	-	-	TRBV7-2	CASSLGPTALNQPQHF	TGTGCCAGCAGCTTAGGGCCCACAGCCCTCAATCAGCCCCAGCATTTT
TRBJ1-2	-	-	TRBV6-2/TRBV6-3	CASSQDSLTNYGYTF	TGTGCCAGCAGCCAGGACAGCCTTACTAACTATGGCTACACCTTC
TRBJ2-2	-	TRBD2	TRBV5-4	CASRRGTANTGELFF	TGTGCCAGCAGGCGGGGGACGGCGAACACCGGGGAGCTGTTTTTT
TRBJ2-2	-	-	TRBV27	CASSLYQVANTGELFF	TGTGCCAGCAGTTTATATCAGGTGGCGAACACCGGGGAGCTGTTTTTT
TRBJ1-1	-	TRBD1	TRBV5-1	CASSWTGGITEAFF	TGCGCCAGCAGCTGGACAGGGGGCATCACTGAAGCTTTCTTT
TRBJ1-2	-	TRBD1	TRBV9	CASSVEQGPFYGYTF	TGTGCCAGCAGCGTAGAACAGGGGCCGTTCTATGGCTACACCTTC
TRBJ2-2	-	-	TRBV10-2	CASSEKLVASTGELFF	TGCGCCAGCAGTGAGAAGTTGGTAGCAAGCACCGGGGAGCTGTTTTTT
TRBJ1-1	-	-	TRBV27	CASSFSRGHKNTEAFF	TGTGCCAGCAGTTTCTCCCGTGGACATAAGAACACTGAAGCTTTCTTT
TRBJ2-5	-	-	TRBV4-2	CASSRGGETQYF	TGTGCCAGCAGCCGGGGGGGCGAGACCCAGTACTTC
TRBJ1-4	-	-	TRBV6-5	CASSYMDSNEKLFF	TGTGCCAGCAGTTATATGGACAGTAATGAAAAACTGTTTTTT
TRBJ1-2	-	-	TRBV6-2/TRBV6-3	CASSYKASGVGYTF	TGTGCCAGCAGTTACAAGGCGTCAGGGGTCGGCTACACCTTC
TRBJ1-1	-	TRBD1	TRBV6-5	CASSSQGVRTEAFF	TGTGCCAGCAGTTCCCAGGGGGTAAGGACTGAAGCTTTCTTT
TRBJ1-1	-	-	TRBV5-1	CASSLFVAGNTEAFF	TGCGCCAGCAGCTTGTTTGTCGCAGGGAACACTGAAGCTTTCTTT
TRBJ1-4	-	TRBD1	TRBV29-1	CSGRGSNEKLFF	TGCAGCGGCAGGGGGTCTAATGAAAAACTGTTTTTT
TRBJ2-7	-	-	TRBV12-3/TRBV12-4	CASSIGYYEQYF	TGTGCCAGCAGTATCGGGTACTACGAGCAGTACTTC
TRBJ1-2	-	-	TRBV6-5	CASSPLGGSYGYTF	TGTGCCAGCAGTCCCCTGGGGGGATCCTATGGCTACACCTTC
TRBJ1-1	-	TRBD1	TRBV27	CASSPVTGGFTEAFF	TGTGCCAGCAGTCCGGTGACAGGGGGCTTCACTGAAGCTTTCTTT
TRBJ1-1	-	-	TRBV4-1	CASSHQEEDTEAFF	TGCGCCAGCAGCCACCAGGAGGAGGACACTGAAGCTTTCTTT
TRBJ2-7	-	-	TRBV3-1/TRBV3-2	CASSQVQGYEQYF	TGTGCCAGCAGCCAAGTTCAGGGCTACGAGCAGTACTTC
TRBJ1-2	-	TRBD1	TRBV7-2	CASSPTGGYGYTF	TGTGCCAGCAGCCCGACAGGGGGCTATGGCTACACCTTC
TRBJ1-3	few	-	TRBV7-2	CASSPVGSSGNTIYF	TGTGCCAGCAGCCCAGTGGGGAGCTCTGGAAACACCATATATTTT
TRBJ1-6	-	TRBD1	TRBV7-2	CASSLLGGQGGNSPLHF	TGTGCCAGCAGCCTCCTTGGGGGACAGGGTGGTAATTCACCCCTCCACTTT
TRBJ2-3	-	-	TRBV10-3	CAILARRGEDTQYF	TGTGCCATCCTCGCGCGCAGGGGGGAAGATACGCAGTATTTT
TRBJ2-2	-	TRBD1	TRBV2	CASRGSGTVNTGELFF	TGTGCCAGCCGAGGATCCGGGACAGTCAACACCGGGGAGCTGTTTTTT
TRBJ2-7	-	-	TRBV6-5	CASIRGDPAYEQYF	TGTGCCAGCATCCGAGGAGACCCAGCCTACGAGCAGTACTTC
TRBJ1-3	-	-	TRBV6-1	CASSEVHSGNTIYF	TGTGCCAGCAGTGAAGTCCACTCTGGAAACACCATATATTTT
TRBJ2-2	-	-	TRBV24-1	CATSDPGSSGELFF	TGTGCCACCAGTGACCCGGGATCCTCCGGGGAGCTGTTTTTT
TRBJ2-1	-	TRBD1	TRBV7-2	CASSSRQGAVYNEQFF	TGTGCCAGCAGCTCCAGACAGGGGGCGGTTTACAATGAGCAGTTCTTC
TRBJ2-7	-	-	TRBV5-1	CASSLPEAGSYEQYF	TGCGCCAGCAGCCTTCCCGAAGCAGGCTCCTACGAGCAGTACTTC
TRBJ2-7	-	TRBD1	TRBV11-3	CASSLGPGQQYEQYF	TGTGCCAGCAGCTTAGGCCCGGGACAGCAATACGAGCAGTACTTC
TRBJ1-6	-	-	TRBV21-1	CASSIDRGGPSSYNSPLHF	TGTGCCAGCAGCATAGACAGGGGGGGACCTAGCTCCTATAATTCACCCCTCCACTTT
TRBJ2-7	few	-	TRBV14	CASSQGTYYEQYF	TGTGCCAGCAGCCAAGGAACCTACTACGAGCAGTACTTC
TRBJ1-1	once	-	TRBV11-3	CASGVHTEAFF	TGTGCCAGCGGAGTCCACACTGAAGCTTTCTTT
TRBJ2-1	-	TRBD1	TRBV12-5	CASGLGDRGSNEQFF	TGTGCTAGTGGCTTAGGGGACAGGGGGAGCAATGAGCAGTTCTTC
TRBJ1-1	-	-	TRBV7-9	CASVESVSREDTEAFF	TGTGCCAGCGTCGAATCGGTGTCCCGGGAGGACACTGAAGCTTTCTTT
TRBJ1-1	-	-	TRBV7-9	CASSLDSETEAFF	TGTGCCAGCAGCTTAGACTCCGAAACTGAAGCTTTCTTT
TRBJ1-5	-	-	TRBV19	CASSIDREQPQHF	TGTGCCAGTAGTATAGATCGAGAGCAGCCCCAGCATTTT
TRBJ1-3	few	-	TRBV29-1	CSVGPGGATTGNTIYF	TGCAGCGTTGGCCCAGGAGGGGCTACCACTGGAAACACCATATATTTT
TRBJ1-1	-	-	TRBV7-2	CASSPGLMNTEAFF	TGTGCCAGCAGCCCAGGGCTCATGAACACTGAAGCTTTCTTT
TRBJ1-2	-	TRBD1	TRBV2	CASSEWVTGSGYTF	TGTGCCAGCAGTGAATGGGTGACAGGGTCTGGCTACACCTTC
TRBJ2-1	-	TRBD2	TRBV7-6	CASSMTGTSGGQRQFF	TGTGCCAGCAGCATGACCGGGACTAGCGGGGGGCAACGTCAGTTCTTC
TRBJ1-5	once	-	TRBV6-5	CASHGSNQPQHF	TGTGCCAGCCACGGGAGCAATCAGCCCCAGCATTTT
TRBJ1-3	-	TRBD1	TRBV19	CASSRGDRGAGNTIYF	TGTGCCAGTAGTAGAGGGGACAGGGGGGCTGGAAACACCATATATTTT